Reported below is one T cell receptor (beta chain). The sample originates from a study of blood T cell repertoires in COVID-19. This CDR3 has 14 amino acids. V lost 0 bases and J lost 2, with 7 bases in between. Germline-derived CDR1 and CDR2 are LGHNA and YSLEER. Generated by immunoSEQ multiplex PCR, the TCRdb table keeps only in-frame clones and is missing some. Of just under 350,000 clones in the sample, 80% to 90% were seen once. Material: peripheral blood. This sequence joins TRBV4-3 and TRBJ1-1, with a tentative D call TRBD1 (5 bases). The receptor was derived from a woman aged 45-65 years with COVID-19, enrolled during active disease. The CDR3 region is CASSQETVNTEAFF. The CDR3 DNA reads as TGCGCCAGCAGCCAAGAGACAGTTAACACTGAAGCTTTCTTT.